The 18 T cell receptor beta chains presented below share a single source sample, sequenced in a study of prognosis after radiotherapy for stage I lung cancer. Genomic DNA was the source, and TCR beta CDR3 was amplified from it by two-round multiplex PCR. First-round PCR amplification was performed with primers specific to each TRBV and TRBJ gene. From the multiplex PCR reads, TCRdb called clonotypes with MiXCR, one entry per CDR3 protein. The sample records 20,000 to 30,000 distinct CDR3 sequences, around 36% being singletons. The material sequenced was PBMCs, taken before or after stereotactic body radiation therapy (not recorded which). These receptors were collected from a donor at least 50 years old with non-small cell lung cancer.

The table lists this clonotype with many counts. V gene TRBV4-3 combines with J gene TRBJ2-3; TRBD2 is a possible D gene (5 bases). The germline gives CDR1 LGHNA, CDR2 YSLEER. The length of the CDR3 is 15 residues. Trimming stripped 4 bases from V and 4 bases from J, with 15 bases between. The CDR3 DNA follows: TGCGCCAGCAGCCGAGACTACCAGGCAGCAGATACGCAGTATTTT. Protein: CASSRDYQAADTQYF.

Concerning this clonotype: This clone may be a read error of a much larger clone one base away. V usage is TRBV3-1 and J usage is TRBJ2-5; D gene unclear. CDR3 length equals 13 residues. CDR1 and CDR2 (germline): LGHDT, YNNKEL (reference sequence). In nucleotides, the CDR3 is TGTGACAGCAGCCAAGAAGGGTTTCGGACCCAGTACTTC. Translation gives CDSSQEGFRTQYF.

In this sample, this clonotype turned up many times. The chain combines TRBV6-5 with TRBJ2-1, with D unresolved. V was trimmed by 0 bases and J by 8 bases, leaving 8 bases between them. The CDR3 runs to 13 residues. Germline V gene sequence: CDR1 MNHEY, CDR2 SVGAGI. CDR3 region: CASSYSQDDEQFF. In DNA, the CDR3 is TGTGCCAGCAGTTACTCCCAGGACGATGAGCAGTTCTTC.

This clonotype was seen ten or more times. The chain recombines TRBV24-1 with TRBJ1-1, with D uncertain. CDR1 is KGHDR and CDR2 is SFDVKD in the germline V gene. The CDR3 has 14 amino acids. Trimming pared 3 bases from V and 0 bases from J, leaving 7 bases between. For the CDR3, the DNA is TGTGCCACCAGTGATCTGGCCGTGAACACTGAAGCTTTCTTT. This sequence encodes CATSDLAVNTEAFF.

About this clonotype itself: Given a far larger clone just one base away, this is likely a sequencing read error. The chain links TRBV6-2 or TRBV6-3 to TRBJ1-1; D is uncertain. The CDR3 length is 13 residues. CDR1 and CDR2 (germline): MNHEY, SVGEGT. V was shortened by 4 bases and J by 2 bases, with 8 bases between the two germline ends. CDR3 in DNA: TGTGCCAGCAGTTCTGCCTATAACACTGAAGCTTTCTTT. Encoded protein: CASSSAYNTEAFF.

This clonotype was detected only once. This chain uses TRBV7-2 with TRBJ2-1; 7 bases are shared with TRBD2. CDR3 length: 18 amino acids. After removal of 8 bases from V and 4 bases from J, the junction contained 20 bases not matched to a gene. CDR1 is SGHTA, CDR2 FQGNSA, per germline. The CDR3 here is CASGDNPEVLAEYNEQFF. DNA for the CDR3: TGTGCCAGCGGCGATAATCCGGAAGTGCTAGCGGAGTACAATGAGCAGTTCTTC.

This clonotype has at least ten counts. The rearrangement joins TRBV27 to TRBJ2-5; perhaps TRBD2 as D (5 bases). The CDR3 sequence is 15 residues long. Per germline, CDR1 MNHEY and CDR2 SMNVEV (reference sequence). The ends were cut back, 5 bases at V and 1 base at J, with 14 bases in the middle. The CDR3 sequence is CASSPSRALQETQYF. The CDR3 region has the DNA TGTGCCAGCAGTCCCTCGAGGGCACTCCAAGAGACCCAGTACTTC.

In this sample, this clonotype turned up many times. The chain recombines TRBV9 with TRBJ2-2; D ambiguous. CDR1 is SGDLS, CDR2 YYNGEE, per germline. The V end lost 2 bases, the J end lost 1 base, and 9 bases lay between the germline ends. The CDR3 totals 15 residues. The DNA for the CDR3 is TGTGCCAGCAGCGTTGCCCCGCTGAACACCGGGGAGCTGTTTTTT. Encoded protein: CASSVAPLNTGELFF. Combining the CDR3 with reference TRBV9 and TRBJ2-2 gives the whole variable domain DSGVTQTPKHLITATGQRVTLRCSPRSGDLSVYWYQQSLDQGLQFLIQYYNGEERAKGNILERFSAQQFPDLHSELNLSSLELGDSALYFCASSVAPLNTGELFFGEGSRLTVL.

The chain recombines TRBV4-2 with TRBJ2-7; TRBD1 matches 7 bases. The CDR3 loop spans 15 amino acids. Trimming removed 0 bases from V and 6 bases from J; junction bases left unmatched: 8. Germline-derived CDR1 and CDR2 are LGHNA and YNFKEQ. CDR3: CASSQDGTVNFEQYF. CDR3 coding DNA: TGTGCCAGCAGCCAAGACGGGACAGTCAATTTCGAGCAGTACTTC.

The chain joins TRBV7-9 to TRBJ1-2; 9 bases align to TRBD1. CDR1 and CDR2 (germline): SEHNR, FQNEAQ (reference sequence). This CDR3 comprises 15 residues. Trimming removed 5 bases from V and 3 bases from J; junction bases left unmatched: 7. The DNA for the CDR3 is TGTGCCAGCAGCATTCTACAGGGGGCCGACTATGGCTACACCTTC. It translates to CASSILQGADYGYTF. Full variable domain (remainder filled in from reference TRBV7-9 and TRBJ1-2): DTGVSQNPRHKITKRGQNVTFRCDPISEHNRLYWYRQTLGQGPEFLTYFQNEAQLEKSRLLSDRFSAERPKGSFSTLEIQRTEQGDSAMYLCASSILQGADYGYTFGSGTRLTVV.

The table lists this clonotype with a few counts. Possible read error: a much larger clone is one base away. The chain is built from TRBV19 and TRBJ2-1, with D perhaps TRBD2 (5 bases). Trimming took 5 bases from V and 3 from J, leaving 17 bases between them. CDR1 and CDR2 from the germline V gene are LNHDA and SQIVND (reference sequence). The CDR3 covers 16 residues. The DNA of the CDR3 is TGTGCCAGTAGTTACCCTACTAGTTTGGTCTACAATGAGCAGTTCTTC. As protein: CASSYPTSLVYNEQFF.

The sample holds many counts of this clonotype. For the CDR3, the DNA is TGTGCCTGGAATAAGGGTCTTGGGGAATCCGCTTTCTTT. It yields the protein CAWNKGLGESAFF. The V gene is TRBV30, the J gene TRBJ1-1; no firm D call. Trimming shortened V by 4 bases and J by 11 bases, and 20 bases separated the two germline ends. This CDR3 has 13 amino acids. CDR1 GTSNPN and CDR2 SVGIG come from the germline V gene (reference sequence).

V is TRBV6-2 or TRBV6-3 and J is TRBJ2-5, with D possibly matching TRBD2 (7 bases). Trimming removed 5 bases from V and 13 bases from J, with 20 bases in between. The CDR3 consists of 13 residues. From germline, CDR1 is MNHEY and CDR2 SVGEGT. The CDR3 spells CASSPRTSGRGYF. The CDR3 DNA reads TGTGCCAGCAGTCCAAGGACTAGTGGCAGGGGGTACTTC.

The chain employs TRBV7-3 and TRBJ2-5; 7 bases map to TRBD2. J gave up 4 bases and V 5 bases, and 13 bases lay outside the gene matches. The germline V gene has CDR1 SGHTA and CDR2 FQGTGA. The CDR3 consists of 16 residues. CDR3 sequence: CASSLGSREKGETQYF. CDR3 nucleotides: TGTGCCAGCAGCCTGGGGTCGCGGGAGAAGGGAGAGACCCAGTACTTC.

The CDR3 region has the DNA TGTGCCAGCAGCTTCGCGGGAGGGGCAGATACGCAGTATTTT. This codes for CASSFAGGADTQYF. The gene calls are TRBV5-8 and TRBJ2-3; 9 bases align to TRBD2. This CDR3 is 14 amino acids long. V was pared by 2 bases and J by 4 bases, with 2 bases of the junction left unmatched. Germline V CDR1 and CDR2: SGHTS, YDEGEE.

In this sample, this clonotype turned up a few times. The chain carries TRBV18 and TRBJ1-1; D is ambiguous. Trimming took 2 bases from V and 9 from J, leaving 10 bases between them. Germline CDR1 is KGHSH and CDR2 is LQKENI. This CDR3 contains 12 residues. CDR3 amino acids: CASSPDGPKAFF. The CDR3 DNA is TGTGCCAGCTCACCAGACGGCCCGAAAGCTTTCTTT.

The chain employs TRBV12-3 or TRBV12-4 and TRBJ2-7; TRBD1 agrees at 7 bases. This CDR3 spans 13 amino acids. After removal of 7 bases from V and 3 bases from J, the junction contained 6 bases not matched to a gene. CDR3 sequence reads: CASKLGQRYEQYF. The CDR3 region has the DNA TGTGCCAGCAAGTTGGGACAGCGCTACGAGCAGTACTTC.

This clonotype showed up many times. This chain uses TRBV5-1 with TRBJ2-7; D is uncertain. Between the trimmed V and J ends, which lost 3 bases and 4 bases, there was a span of 8 bases. The germline V gene has CDR1 SGHRS and CDR2 YFSETQ. CDR3 length: 12 residues. The CDR3 DNA reads TGCGCCAGCAGCTCCTCCAATTACGAGCAGTACTTC. Protein: CASSSSNYEQYF.